A single sample gave rise to the 21 T cell receptor beta chains below, sequenced in a study of shared clonotypes between healthy human individuals (dated by TCRdb to about 2020). The receptor library was made with the immunoSEQ multiplex PCR assay. TCRdb provides this immuneACCESS table in a form limited to in-frame rearrangements. Some clones are lacking; in checked studies, under half of them reflect an unresolved V gene, and why the rest are absent is not known. This sample is represented by about 1,800,000 clones; over 85% of them were singletons. The ten largest clonotypes hold approximately 1% of the sample. For the CD8 naive samples, CD45RO-negative cells were positively selected for CCR7, yielding a CD45RA+CCR7+ population from which TemRA cells were excluded. Specimen: naive CD8+ T cells sorted from blood. According to the study, the label for this sample's cell subset or site signals: CD45RA+CCR7+. These TCRs come from a young man in good health.

V and J are TRBV6-5 and TRBJ1-6, with 7 bases identical to TRBD1. V was pared by 5 bases and J by 6 bases, with 7 bases of the junction left unmatched. The CDR3 spans 15 residues. CDR1 and CDR2 from the germline V gene are MNHEY and SVGAGI. CDR3 residues: CASSRRDSSNSPLHF. The CDR3 coding sequence is TGTGCCAGCAGTAGACGGGACAGCAGTAATTCACCCCTCCACTTT.

The chain is built from TRBV6-1 and TRBJ1-1, with TRBD1 matching 8 bases. Looked up from germline, CDR1 is MNHNS and CDR2 is SASEGT. The CDR3 runs to 15 residues. Trimming took 5 bases from V and 5 from J; bases not matched to a gene: 10. The CDR3: CASSTPAGGKTEAFF. For the CDR3, the DNA is TGTGCCAGCAGTACCCCGGCAGGGGGCAAAACTGAAGCTTTCTTT.

The CDR3 loop is CASSLWIAGGPDNEQFF. The CDR3, as DNA: TGTGCCAGCAGCTTGTGGATAGCGGGAGGGCCGGACAATGAGCAGTTCTTC. The chain recombines TRBV11-2 with TRBJ2-1; 11 bases fit TRBD2. V lost 3 bases and J lost 5; bases outside the gene matches: 9. CDR1 SGHAT and CDR2 FQNNGV come from the germline V gene. This CDR3 comprises 17 residues.

Notes on this clone: The same CDR3 can be traced to other DNA sequences in this sample. This chain connects TRBV27 to TRBJ2-7; D not certain. The germline gives CDR1 MNHEY, CDR2 SMNVEV (reference sequence). V shed 2 bases and J shed 2 bases, with 7 bases lying between them. This CDR3 contains 13 residues. Here the CDR3 reads CASSLGAAYEQYF. Here the CDR3 DNA reads TGTGCCAGCAGTTTAGGTGCAGCCTACGAGCAGTACTTC.

V gene TRBV13 combines with J gene TRBJ2-5; TRBD2 matches 10 bases. V gave up 8 bases and J gave up 0 bases; unmatched junction bases: 6. This CDR3 has 15 residues. The germline gives CDR1 PRHDT, CDR2 FYEKMQ (reference sequence). The CDR3 DNA is TGTGCCAGCGCCAGCGGGGGGGCCTACCAAGAGACCCAGTACTTC. It codes for CASASGGAYQETQYF.

The CDR3: CSVEGPGAVNQPQHF. CDR3 DNA: TGCAGCGTTGAAGGTCCAGGGGCGGTCAATCAGCCCCAGCATTTT. The V and J genes are TRBV29-1 and TRBJ1-5; the D gene is possibly TRBD1 (6 bases). The CDR3 sequence is 15 residues long. Germline CDR1 SQVTM, CDR2 ANQGSEA. Trimming shortened V by 1 base and J by 3 bases, and 13 bases separated the two germline ends.

The rearrangement joins TRBV28 to TRBJ2-7; D possibly corresponds to TRBD2 (6 bases). Germline assignment: CDR1 MDHEN and CDR2 SYDVKM. The CDR3 is made up of 14 amino acids. With 3 bases removed from V and 0 bases from J, the gap between germline ends came to 9 bases. The CDR3 nucleotides read TGTGCCAGCAGTTTCGGGACTCACTCCTACGAGCAGTACTTC. Protein: CASSFGTHSYEQYF.

The CDR3: CASSQLEAGWDTGELFF. The CDR3 DNA follows: TGCGCCAGCAGCCAATTAGAGGCAGGGTGGGACACCGGGGAGCTGTTTTTT. The chain employs TRBV4-1 and TRBJ2-2, with D possibly being TRBD1 (5 bases). This CDR3 has 17 residues. Germline CDR1 and CDR2: MGHRA and YSYEKL. V was clipped by 2 bases and J by 3 bases, with 16 bases between them.

The rearrangement links TRBV6-6 to TRBJ2-7, with 7 bases fitting TRBD1. Trimming took 11 bases from V and 1 from J; bases not matched to a gene: 8. This CDR3 comprises 13 residues. In germline, CDR1 is MNHNY, CDR2 SVGAGI (reference sequence). CDR3 sequence (DNA): TGTGCCGTGAGGGACAGTCCATCCTACGAGCAGTACTTC. It yields the protein CAVRDSPSYEQYF.

Written as DNA, the CDR3 is TGTGCCAGCAGCTTGATGACTAGCACAGATACGCAGTATTTT. Its translation is CASSLMTSTDTQYF. The chain combines TRBV5-6 with TRBJ2-3; D is uncertain. The germline V gene encodes CDR1 SGHDT and CDR2 YYEEEE. The V end was cut by 1 base, the J end by 0 bases, with 6 bases between. The CDR3 totals 14 residues.

The chain joins TRBV20-1 to TRBJ2-4; D is possibly TRBD1 or TRBD2 (5 bases each). The CDR3 is made up of 10 amino acids. CDR1 DFQATT and CDR2 SNEGSKA come from the germline V gene (reference sequence). V gave up 5 bases and J gave up 8 bases, with 7 bases separating them. CDR3 protein: CSALGDIQYF. The CDR3 nucleotides read TGCAGTGCTCTGGGGGACATTCAGTACTTC.

This sequence joins TRBV2 and TRBJ1-4; perhaps TRBD1 as D (5 bases). Looked up from germline, CDR1 is SNHLY and CDR2 is FYNNEI. This CDR3 has 18 residues. V lost 7 bases and J lost 12, with 33 bases in between. CDR3 DNA sequence: TGTGCCAGCACTAAAGGGACGTCCCAAAGTTTGGCTTACGAGGAACTGTTTTTT. Protein: CASTKGTSQSLAYEELFF.

This chain links TRBV27 with TRBJ2-3, with 10 nucleotides matching TRBD1. The CDR3 is 17 amino acids. Trimming cost V 5 bases and J 3 bases; bases outside gene matches: 11. CDR1 is MNHEY and CDR2 is SMNVEV in the germline V gene (reference sequence). The CDR3 nucleotides read TGTGCCAGCAGTCTAATAGCCGGGACAGGGGCTACAGATACGCAGTATTTT. Translating it yields CASSLIAGTGATDTQYF.

Of note for this clone: The identical CDR3 is also encoded by other nucleotide sequences in the sample. The chain is built from TRBV6-6 and TRBJ1-6; the match to TRBD1 covers 8 bases. The CDR3 runs 15 residues. Trimming cost V 5 bases and J 7 bases; bases outside gene matches: 7. The V gene's germline CDR1 is MNHNY and CDR2 SVGAGI (reference sequence). CDR3 sequence: CASSLPGQENSPLHF. The CDR3 DNA follows: TGTGCCAGCAGTCTGCCGGGACAGGAGAATTCACCCCTCCACTTT.

Remarks on this clone: This specimen includes other DNA sequences encoding the same CDR3. The CDR3 here is CASSPRQGSNTGELFF. For the CDR3, the DNA is TGTGCCAGCAGCCCAAGGCAGGGCTCGAACACCGGGGAGCTGTTTTTT. This rearrangement joins TRBV7-9 to TRBJ2-2; D may be TRBD1 (5 bases). Trimming pared 5 bases from V and 0 bases from J, leaving 13 bases between. Germline CDR1 reads SEHNR; CDR2 reads FQNEAQ (reference sequence). This CDR3 has 16 amino acids.

The chain employs TRBV5-1 and TRBJ2-1, with TRBD1 identical over 9 bases. J lost 4 bases, V lost 4 bases, and 3 bases had no gene match. The germline CDR1 and CDR2 sequences are SGHRS and YFSETQ. There are 14 residues in the CDR3. In nucleotides, the CDR3 is TGCGCCAGCAGCCCTGGGACAGGGTACAATGAGCAGTTCTTC. This codes for CASSPGTGYNEQFF.

The chain carries TRBV2 and TRBJ2-3, with D possibly matching TRBD2 (5 bases). Germline-derived CDR1 and CDR2 are SNHLY and FYNNEI. The CDR3 loop spans 18 amino acids. With 5 bases removed from V and 2 bases from J, the gap between germline ends came to 23 bases. The CDR3 coding sequence is TGTGCCAGCAGTACAACCCTAAAGACTAACCACCTCACAGATACGCAGTATTTT. Residues: CASSTTLKTNHLTDTQYF.

The rearrangement links TRBV5-1 to TRBJ1-2; TRBD1 is a possible D gene (6 bases). The CDR3 is 14 amino acids. The germline V gene encodes CDR1 SGHRS and CDR2 YFSETQ. The V gene lost 0 bases and the J gene lost 7 bases, with 13 bases spanning the gap. The CDR3 DNA follows: TGCGCCAGCAGCTTGGTGGCAGGGGATCGTGGCTACACCTTC. Translating it yields CASSLVAGDRGYTF.

In its sample, this clone was seen once. The chain recombines TRBV7-9 with TRBJ1-4; possible D gene TRBD1, 5 bases. Trimming shortened V by 4 bases and J by 3 bases, and 9 bases separated the two germline ends. The CDR3 spans 14 residues. Germline V gene sequence: CDR1 SEHNR, CDR2 FQNEAQ (reference sequence). DNA for the CDR3: TGTGCCAGCAGCTCGGCGGGGGCTAATGAAAAACTGTTTTTT. Translated: CASSSAGANEKLFF.

V is TRBV10-3 and J is TRBJ2-3; D call uncertain. Germline loops: CDR1 ENHRY, CDR2 SYGVKD. Trimming removed 0 bases at V and 4 bases at J, with 2 bases between. This CDR3 is 12 amino acids long. The CDR3 DNA is TGTGCCATCAGTGAGTCGCCAGATACGCAGTATTTT. Translated, it gives CAISESPDTQYF.

The gene calls are TRBV13 and TRBJ2-3, with 9 bases matching TRBD1. The CDR3 sequence is 15 residues long. Germline CDR1 reads PRHDT; CDR2 reads FYEKMQ (reference sequence). J lost 8 bases, V lost 4 bases, and 10 bases had no gene match. The CDR3 region is CASSSAPQGARTQYF. The CDR3 DNA is TGTGCCAGCAGCTCCGCCCCACAGGGGGCCCGTACGCAGTATTTT. The entire variable domain, with the rest obtained from reference TRBV13 and TRBJ2-3, is as follows: AAGVIQSPRHLIKEKRETATLKCYPIPRHDTVYWYQQGPGQDPQFLISFYEKMQSDKGSIPDRFSAQQFSDYHSELNMSSLELGDSALYFCASSSAPQGARTQYFGPGTRLTVL.